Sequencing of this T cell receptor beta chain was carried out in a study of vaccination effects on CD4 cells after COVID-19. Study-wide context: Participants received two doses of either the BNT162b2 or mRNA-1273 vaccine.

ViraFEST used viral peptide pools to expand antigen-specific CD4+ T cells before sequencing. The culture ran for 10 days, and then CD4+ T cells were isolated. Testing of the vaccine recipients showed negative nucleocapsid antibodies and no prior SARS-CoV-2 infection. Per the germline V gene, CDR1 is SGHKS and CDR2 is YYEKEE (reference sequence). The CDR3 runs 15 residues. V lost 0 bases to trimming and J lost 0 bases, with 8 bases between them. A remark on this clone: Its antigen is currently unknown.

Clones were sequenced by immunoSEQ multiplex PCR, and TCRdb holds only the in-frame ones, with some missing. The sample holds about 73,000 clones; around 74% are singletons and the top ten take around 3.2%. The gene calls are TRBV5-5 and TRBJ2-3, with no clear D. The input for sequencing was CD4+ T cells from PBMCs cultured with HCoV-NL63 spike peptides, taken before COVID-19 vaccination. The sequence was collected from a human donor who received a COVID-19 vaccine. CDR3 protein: CASSLVTYSTDTQYF. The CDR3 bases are TGTGCCAGCAGCTTGGTGACATATAGCACAGATACGCAGTATTTT.